This T cell receptor beta chain is drawn from a study of technical replicates of blood from a handful of donors. TCRdb's table, derived via immunoSEQ multiplex PCR, lists solely in-frame clones and lacks some. In the table there are 95,000 to 100,000 clones, roughly 95% of which are singletons. V shed 7 bases, J shed 8 bases, and the junction held 7 bases outside the gene matches. The CDR3 sequence is 15 residues long. CDR1 is WNHNN, CDR2 SYGVQD, per germline (reference sequence). The V gene is TRBV10-1, the J gene TRBJ2-1; 14 bases are a match to TRBD2. The specimen was T cells isolated from PBMCs. The TCR originated in a human donor in good health. The CDR3 nucleotides read TGCGCCAGCAATGGGGGACTAGCGGGGGTCGATGAGCAGTTCTTC. Its protein product is CASNGGLAGVDEQFF.